The T cell receptor (beta chain) under discussion was sequenced for a study of CD8+ T cells in alopecia areata. Study in general: In an open-label trial, patients got 5 to 10 mg tofacitinib twice daily. Tofacitinib ran for 6 to 18 months before 6 months off drug. Study outcomes and limitations: In lesional scalp, particularly from alopecia totalis/universalis, clonality was higher than in normal scalp.

On this clone itself: Its antigen is unidentified.

CDR1 and CDR2 (germline): SQVTM, ANQGSEA. The CDR3 totals 12 residues. V lost 4 bases and J 5 bases, leaving 11 bases between the germline ends. cDNA serving as the sequencing template came from extracted, reverse transcribed RNA. The assay was immunoSEQ multiplex PCR, and TCRdb's table has in-frame clones only and misses some. There are 150,000 or so clones in the sample; 40% to 50% occur only once, and less than 8% lies in the top ten. Peripheral blood samples and lesional scalp punch biopsies were obtained from alopecia areata patients. The TCR was taken from a human donor with alopecia areata. Sequencing was performed on CD4+ T cells sorted from blood. The chain uses TRBV29-1 and TRBJ2-5, with a possible D match to TRBD1 (6 bases). The CDR3 region is CSVGPTGETQYF. CDR3 coding DNA: TGCAGCGTTGGACCCACAGGGGAGACCCAGTACTTC.